These 20 T cell receptor beta chains were sequenced from one sample in a study of T cell clonality in common variable immunodeficiency. Produced via immunoSEQ multiplex PCR; TCRdb's table is partial and in-frame only. Singletons are absent from the sample, which has about 81,000 clones. Sequencing input: peripheral blood mononuclear cells. These receptors came from a person aged 18 to 70 in good health.

This clone has at least ten counts. The read comes to an end 3 residues before the CDR3 does, leaving the germline J gene to fill in the end. V usage is TRBV13 and J usage is TRBJ2-1; TRBD2 is a possible D gene (6 bases). V was trimmed by 5 bases and J by 9 bases, leaving 11 bases between them. Germline loops: CDR1 PRHDT, CDR2 FYEKMQ (reference sequence). There are 12 residues in the CDR3. The CDR3 DNA, read in part, is TGTGCCAGCAGCCCTGGGGGGAGTGAG. As protein: CASSPGGSE. In full, the CDR3 reads CASSPGGSEQFF.

This clone has a count of ten or more. Coverage ceases 3 residues before the CDR3 finishes, and the germline J gene fills in the end. This chain links TRBV5-6 with TRBJ2-7; possible D gene TRBD1, 6 bases. The length of the CDR3 is 15 residues. V lost 2 bases and J lost 1, with 13 bases in between. Germline V gene data show CDR1 as SGHDT and CDR2 as YYEEEE. CDR3 DNA (partial): TGTGCCAGCAGCTTCTTGGCCCAGGGGTCCTACGAG. Its protein is CASSFLAQGSYE. From start to end, the CDR3 is CASSFLAQGSYEQYF.

This clone has a count of ten or more. The read ends 3 residues early relative to the CDR3; the germline J gene fills the gap. The V and J genes are TRBV10-3 and TRBJ2-2; D not certain. Trimming removed 2 bases at V and 3 bases at J, with 13 bases between. Looked up from germline, CDR1 is ENHRY and CDR2 is SYGVKD. The CDR3 has 16 residues. CDR3 residues: CAISEATQWDTGELFF. Incomplete CDR3 DNA: TGTGCCATCAGTGAGGCGACTCAGTGGGACACCGGGGAG.

This clone occurred many times. The read is 3 residues too short to cover the CDR3 end, so that end is filled in from the germline J gene. The V gene is TRBV11-3, the J gene TRBJ2-5; 7 bases align to TRBD1. CDR3 length: 13 residues. The V gene's germline CDR1 is SGHNT and CDR2 YENEEA. Germline trimming cut 1 base from V and 5 bases from J; bases unmatched to any gene: 1. CDR3 region: CASSLGQGETQYF. The sequenced CDR3 bases are TGTGCCAGCAGCTTAGGACAGGGTGAGACC.

This clone was counted a few times. The sequenced fragment ends 3 residues before the CDR3 boundary, so the rest is inferred from the germline J gene. V and J are TRBV6-4 and TRBJ2-3; 9 nucleotides match TRBD2. Germline CDR1 MRHNA, CDR2 SNTAGT. The CDR3 loop spans 16 amino acids. The V gene end was trimmed by 0 bases and the J gene end by 4 bases; junction bases not matched to a gene: 5. CDR3 protein: CASSDSIAGAPDTQYF. The part of the CDR3 DNA that was read is TGTGCCAGCAGTGACTCGATAGCGGGAGCCCCAGATACG.

This clone was counted ten times or more. Coverage ceases 3 residues before the CDR3 finishes, and the germline J gene fills in the end. The chain has TRBV19 and TRBJ1-5, with no clear D. V was trimmed by 3 bases and J by 2 bases, leaving 8 bases between them. Germline assignment: CDR1 LNHDA and CDR2 SQIVND (reference sequence). The CDR3 loop spans 14 amino acids. CDR3 DNA, as far as it was read: TGTGCCAGTAGTATCAGTAGGGGCAATCAGCCC. Translation: CASSISRGNQP. Given in full, the CDR3 is CASSISRGNQPQHF.

This clone came up many times. The read terminates 3 residues ahead of where the CDR3 ends, so the germline J gene completes it. The chain recombines TRBV5-1 with TRBJ2-3, with 8 bases identical to TRBD2. CDR1 and CDR2 from the germline V gene are SGHRS and YFSETQ. The CDR3 loop spans 14 amino acids. V was pared by 4 bases and J by 4 bases, with 5 bases of the junction left unmatched. CDR3 bases read: TGCGCCAGCAGCGGGGCGGGGGGCTCAGATACG. Its protein is CASSGAGGSDT. The full CDR3 reads CASSGAGGSDTQYF.

This clone appeared many times. This CDR3 is CASSDSSSYNEQFF. The CDR3 DNA, read in part, is TGTGCCAGCAGTGACAGCAGCTCCTACAATGAG. V gene TRBV12-3 or TRBV12-4 combines with J gene TRBJ2-1; D perhaps matches TRBD1 (5 bases). The read ends 3 residues shy of where the CDR3 ends; the end is completed using the germline J gene. Trimming removed 5 bases at V and 0 bases at J, with 8 bases between. CDR3 length: 14 residues.

In this sample, this clone turned up many times. With the read ending 3 residues before the CDR3 end, the germline J gene is used to fill in that end. This chain uses TRBV18 with TRBJ2-7; the match to TRBD2 covers 8 bases. V lost 2 bases and J lost 4; bases outside the gene matches: 4. This CDR3 has 14 amino acids. CDR1 KGHSH and CDR2 LQKENI come from the germline V gene. CDR3 bases read: TGTGCCAGCTCACCAAGCGGGAGAGTGTACGAG. As protein: CASSPSGRVYE. The whole CDR3 is CASSPSGRVYEQYF.

This clone was observed many times. From the germline J gene comes the end of the CDR3, since the read stops 3 residues before it. The V gene is TRBV12-3 or TRBV12-4, the J gene TRBJ1-4, with unresolved D. This CDR3 comprises 14 residues. Trimming stripped 5 bases from V and 5 bases from J, with 12 bases between. The sequenced part of the CDR3 DNA is TGTGCCAGCAGTACCTTGGCGGGAAATGAAAAA. It specifies CASSTLAGNEK. The CDR3, in full, reads CASSTLAGNEKLFF.

This clone was observed at least ten times. The observed sequence ends 3 residues before the CDR3 terminus, with the missing tail filled in from the germline J gene. The chain carries TRBV28 and TRBJ2-7; 8 bases are a match to TRBD1. Germline V gene lookup returns CDR1 MDHEN and CDR2 SYDVKM. The junction had 8 bases not matched to a gene; V was cut back by 4 bases and J by 3 bases. The CDR3 consists of 15 residues. Partial CDR3 DNA: TGTGCCAGCAGTTCCCCTAAGGGGACAGGCTACGAG. Protein product: CASSSPKGTGYE. The whole CDR3 is CASSSPKGTGYEQYF.

This clone has a count of ten or more. The CDR3 end falls 3 residues outside the read, so it is completed with the germline J gene. This chain connects TRBV24-1 to TRBJ1-2; no firm D call. The V end was cut by 3 bases, the J end by 3 bases, with 7 bases between. Germline-derived CDR1 and CDR2 are KGHDR and SFDVKD. The CDR3 contains 13 residues. The chain's CDR3 is CATSDEDYYGYTF. CDR3 bases read: TGTGCCACCAGTGATGAGGACTACTATGGC.

The sample holds many counts of this clone. The read comes to an end 3 residues before the CDR3 does, leaving the germline J gene to fill in the end. V usage is TRBV6-1 and J usage is TRBJ1-5, with D perhaps TRBD1 (6 bases). This CDR3 comprises 15 residues. From germline, CDR1 is MNHNS and CDR2 SASEGT. Trimming took 6 bases from V and 6 from J, leaving 18 bases between them. CDR3 DNA, as far as it was read: TGTGCCAGCAGAGAATTAGGGGGGGGTTTTCAGCCC. Translating gives CASRELGGGFQP. The full-length CDR3 reads as CASRELGGGFQPQHF.

In this sample, this clone turned up many times. The read is 3 residues too short to cover the CDR3 end, so that end is filled in from the germline J gene. The chain is built from TRBV19 and TRBJ1-5; tentative D call: TRBD1 (5 bases). V lost 4 bases and J 4 bases, leaving 11 bases between the germline ends. CDR1 is LNHDA, CDR2 SQIVND, per germline (reference sequence). The CDR3 is made up of 14 amino acids. Partial CDR3 DNA: TGTGCCAGTAGTACGACAGCCCTTAATCAGCCC. As protein: CASSTTALNQP. The whole CDR3 sequence is CASSTTALNQPQHF.

This clone appeared many times. The read halts 3 residues ahead of the CDR3 end, with the missing end drawn from the germline J gene. The chain has TRBV9 and TRBJ2-5, with D uncertain. Trimming stripped 4 bases from V and 4 bases from J, with 14 bases between. The length of the CDR3 is 14 residues. Looked up from germline, CDR1 is SGDLS and CDR2 is YYNGEE. The CDR3 DNA, read in part, is TGTGCCAGCAGCTCTCAAGACAAACGAGAGACC. This gives the protein CASSSQDKRET. The full CDR3 protein is CASSSQDKRETQYF.

This clone occurred many times. Coverage ceases 3 residues before the CDR3 finishes, and the germline J gene fills in the end. The V and J genes are TRBV6-2 or TRBV6-3 and TRBJ2-5, with TRBD2 as a possible D gene (6 bases). The CDR3 length is 15 residues. V lost 2 bases to trimming and J lost 7 bases, with 17 bases between them. The germline V gene has CDR1 MNHEY and CDR2 SVGEGT. CDR3 bases read: TGTGCCAGCAGTTACCCGGGCCGCGGAGCGGGGACC. This encodes CASSYPGRGAGT. The entire CDR3 reads CASSYPGRGAGTQYF.

The sample holds many counts of this clone. The read ends 3 residues before the CDR3 terminus; that terminus is restored from the germline J gene. The chain recombines TRBV6-2 or TRBV6-3 with TRBJ2-3; TRBD1 matches at 10 bases. In germline, CDR1 is MNHEY, CDR2 SVGEGT. The CDR3 totals 17 residues. V shed 4 bases and J 5 bases; nucleotides not matched to a gene: 12. CDR3 DNA, as far as it was read: TGTGCCAGCAGTTCATATCCGGGACAGGGGTCAGGAGATACG. Translated: CASSSYPGQGSGDT. The whole CDR3 reads CASSSYPGQGSGDTQYF.

This clone appeared many times. The sequence runs out 3 residues before the end of the CDR3; the remainder is reconstructed from the germline J gene. The gene calls are TRBV2 and TRBJ2-3, with 7 bases identical to TRBD2. This CDR3 comprises 15 residues. J lost 2 bases, V lost 9 bases, and 11 bases had no gene match. Germline lookup yields CDR1 SNHLY and CDR2 FYNNEI. This CDR3 reads CASGGVTDFTDTQYF. The CDR3 bases that were read are TGTGCCAGTGGGGGGGTTACGGATTTCACAGATACG.

This clone has at least ten counts. The CDR3 end falls 3 residues outside the read, so it is completed with the germline J gene. This rearrangement joins TRBV6-2 or TRBV6-3 to TRBJ2-4; the D gene is possibly TRBD1 (5 bases). The CDR3 is 10 residues long. Germline assignment: CDR1 MNHEY and CDR2 SVGEGT. The covered CDR3 bases are TGTGCCAGCCGACGGACAACT. Amino acids: CASRRTT. The whole CDR3 sequence is CASRRTTQYF.

This clone was observed at least ten times. The junction differs from germline at one of its ends, possibly a read error. The read stops 3 residues short of the end of the CDR3; the missing end is completed from the germline J gene. The chain has TRBV4-1 and TRBJ1-2; TRBD1 agrees at 12 bases. CDR1 and CDR2 from the germline V gene are MGHRA and YSYEKL. This CDR3 has 13 residues. The CDR3 here is CTSSRDRGRDYTF. The CDR3 DNA, read in part, is TGCACCAGCAGCCGGGACAGGGGGCGCGAC.